Below, one TCR beta chain is given with its context. This receptor's antigen is unknown. No qualities accompany the bases; no much larger clone lies one base away. Participants in the prospective study were enrolled through a virtual design, were aged roughly 18 to 100 years, and lived in roughly 25 United States geographic areas. To assign participants to cohorts, the prospective study relied on clinical history that participants themselves reported in a screening survey and a study questionnaire. Exposed participants had been in contact with someone with a PCR-confirmed or clinician-diagnosed COVID-19 case within 2 weeks of study entry. In the prospective study, mobile phlebotomists collected whole blood, serum and a nasopharyngeal or oropharyngeal swab from each participant. Additional blood draws and questionnaires over an approximately two-month period could optionally be provided by prospective study participants. Before DNA extraction, blood samples from the prospective study were shipped at room temperature or frozen.

This specimen comes from a study of blood T cell repertoires in COVID-19 (TCRdb year 2020). Looking at the study overall: Samples covering the acute and convalescent phases of COVID-19 were provided by collaborators in the United States, Italy and Spain. The material from the prospective study consisted of cDNA or gDNA derived from T cells, B-cell-depleted T cells, or PBMCs. The dataset comprised deeply sampled blood TCRbeta repertoires from subjects exposed to, actively infected with, or recovered from COVID-19. A freely available public database, intended as a resource for researchers studying the immune response to SARS-CoV-2, is where the repertoires were released. Samples came from the ongoing ImmuneRACE study (first 160 participants) plus 1,254 subjects from 6 global collaborators. A de-identified subject ID, COVID-19 status, age in years and sex were almost always included in the sample metadata. HLA class I and class II types, where available, came from metadata supplied by the sample provider rather than from assay-based typing.

Trimming accounts for 5 bases at V and 0 bases at J, while the number of junction bases matched to no gene is 7. Per the germline V gene (reference sequence), SEHNR is the CDR1 and FQNEAQ is the CDR2. The CDR3, cysteine through phenylalanine, is 15 amino acids long. Of the read, only the CDR3 DNA is kept; its 45 bases are in frame from base 1. TCRbeta CDR3 regions were amplified from genomic DNA by means of the immunoSEQ Assay, a bias-controlled multiplex PCR. On the study's bioinformatics: Nucleated cell counts per sample were estimated from amplification of reference gene primers within the assay. Sequence reads were collapsed and filtered to measure the absolute abundance of every unique TCRbeta CDR3 rearrangement. For each sample, productive Simpson clonality was calculated by taking the square root of Simpson's diversity index across productive rearrangements. This is the immuneACCESS table as TCRdb keeps it, with only in-frame sequences that have V and J called. A part of the clones is gone; compared with another copy, unresolved V genes explain less than half, and the rest is unexplained. V, J and clone size are taken as reported in that table, and D and trimming were inferred from the DNA itself. Present in this sample are about 140,000 clones, approximately 80% of which were seen just once. 1.6% of the sample belongs to the ten largest clones.

Overall results and qualifications from the work: How much clinical and demographic metadata was included differed by source and by participant, and the metadata was provided uncurated.

The TCR originated in a woman aged 18-30 years who had been exposed to COVID-19. The chain couples TRBV7-9 to TRBJ2-7, with 7 junctional bases fitting TRBD1. The specimen sequenced was PBMCs or T cells enriched from blood (not recorded which). The nucleotides are TGTGCCAGCAGCCCTCGACAGGGTGGCTCCTACGAGCAGTACTTC. Its protein product is CASSPRQGGSYEQYF.